Listed here are 21 T cell receptor beta chains from one sample, sequenced in a study of beta chain features in type 1 diabetes. cDNA synthesis used the whole RNA isolate, giving expressed TCRB sequences. Assay used: immunoSEQ multiplex PCR; TCRdb lists only in-frame clones, some missing. Of under 950,000 clones listed, roughly 17% are singletons. The material sequenced was naive CD4+ T cells from blood. Source of these receptors: a woman under 30 in good health.

This clone was counted only a few times. The chain is built from TRBV18 and TRBJ2-3, with TRBD2 matching over 9 bases. The CDR3 is made up of 15 amino acids. In germline, CDR1 is KGHSH, CDR2 LQKENI. V lost 6 bases to trimming and J lost 0 bases; unmatched junction nucleotides: 4. CDR3 residues: CASSLAGTSTDTQYF. CDR3 nucleotides: TGTGCCAGCTCCCTAGCGGGGACTAGCACAGATACGCAGTATTTT. Variable domain in full (rest from reference TRBV18 and TRBJ2-3): NAGVMQNPRHLVRRRGQEARLRCSPMKGHSHVYWYRQLPEEGLKFMVYLQKENIIDESGMPKERFSAEFPKEGPSILRIQQVVRGDSAAYFCASSLAGTSTDTQYFGPGTRLTVL.

This clone has a handful of counts. This chain uses TRBV15 with TRBJ2-1, with TRBD2 identical over 10 bases. Germline-derived CDR1 and CDR2 are LNHNV and YYDKDF (reference sequence). Trimming removed 7 bases from V and 4 bases from J; junction bases left unmatched: 7. The CDR3 extends over 15 amino acids. The DNA for the CDR3 is TGTGCCACCACTAGCGGGGGACCCCTATACAATGAGCAGTTCTTC. Residues: CATTSGGPLYNEQFF. The whole variable domain, remainder taken from reference TRBV15 and TRBJ2-1, is DAMVIQNPRYQVTQFGKPVTLSCSQTLNHNVMYWYQQKSSQAPKLLFHYYDKDFNNEADTPDNFQSRRPNTSFCFLDIRSPGLGDTAMYLCATTSGGPLYNEQFFGPGTRLTVL.

This clone has only a few counts. The genes are TRBV6-5 and TRBJ2-7, with a tentative D call TRBD2 (5 bases). The V and J ends lost 7 bases and 2 bases respectively, with 18 bases between them. Germline V lookup: CDR1 MNHEY, CDR2 SVGAGI. The CDR3 has 15 amino acids. CDR3 residues: CASKATGSLTYEQYF. The CDR3 DNA is TGTGCCAGCAAGGCTACGGGGTCCCTAACCTACGAGCAGTACTTC.

This clone has just a few counts. The gene calls are TRBV18 and TRBJ2-1; 8 bases agree with TRBD1. The length of the CDR3 is 18 residues. Germline CDR1 is KGHSH and CDR2 is LQKENI. Unmatched junction bases numbered 14, after V lost 1 base and J lost 6 bases. The chain's CDR3 is CASSPRSPGAGGGNEQFF. The CDR3 region has the DNA TGTGCCAGCTCACCACGGTCCCCCGGGGCAGGGGGCGGCAATGAGCAGTTCTTC.

This clone has a handful of counts. The chain employs TRBV28 and TRBJ1-2, with 7 bases that match TRBD1. With 3 bases clipped from V and 7 bases from J, the junction kept 5 bases outside the gene matches. Germline assignment: CDR1 MDHEN and CDR2 SYDVKM. This CDR3 contains 13 residues. The CDR3 protein is CASSLQGVFGYTF. CDR3 DNA: TGTGCCAGCAGTTTGCAGGGGGTTTTTGGCTACACCTTC.

J is TRBJ2-2 and V is TRBV16, with TRBD1 as a possible D gene (6 bases). The V end lost 4 bases, the J end lost 6 bases, and 18 bases lay between the germline ends. The CDR3 spans 16 residues. Germline V lookup: CDR1 KGHSY, CDR2 FQNENV. CDR3 in amino acids: CASSLNQGRGAGELFF. The CDR3 nucleotides are TGTGCCAGCAGCCTAAACCAAGGCAGGGGAGCCGGGGAGCTGTTTTTT.

The chain joins TRBV7-9 to TRBJ2-7; 8 positions agree with TRBD2. The length of the CDR3 is 14 residues. Germline V lookup: CDR1 SEHNR, CDR2 FQNEAQ (reference sequence). With V trimmed by 5 bases and J by 3 bases, 6 bases remained unmatched. DNA of the CDR3: TGTGCCAGCAGCCCCAAGGGACTAGTCTACGAGCAGTACTTC. Translating gives CASSPKGLVYEQYF.

The chain has TRBV29-1 and TRBJ2-7; weak D call: TRBD2 (5 bases). Trimming took off 5 bases at V and 5 bases at J, with 16 bases between the two ends. Per the germline V gene, CDR1 is SQVTM and CDR2 is ANQGSEA. CDR3 length equals 13 residues. CDR3 amino acids: CSVTSGDRHEQYF. CDR3 coding DNA: TGCAGCGTTACAAGCGGAGATCGGCACGAGCAGTACTTC.

The CDR3 nucleotides are TGTGCCAGCAGCTTAATGTCTAACCAAGAGACCCAGTACTTC. Protein: CASSLMSNQETQYF. The V gene is TRBV11-1, the J gene TRBJ2-5; D is ambiguous. The CDR3 sequence is 14 residues long. Per the germline V gene, CDR1 is SGHAT and CDR2 is FQDESV (reference sequence). V lost 2 bases, J lost 0 bases, and 7 bases lay in between. Based on the CDR3 plus reference TRBV11-1 and TRBJ2-5, the full variable domain is EAEVAQSPRYKITEKSQAVAFWCDPISGHATLYWYRQILGQGPELLVQFQDESVVDDSQLPKDRFSAERLKGVDSTLKIQPAELGDSAMYLCASSLMSNQETQYFGPGTRLLVL.

This rearrangement joins TRBV5-4 to TRBJ2-1; possibly TRBD2 for D (5 bases). The CDR3 length is 17 residues. The V end was cut by 0 bases, the J end by 1 base, with 14 bases between. Germline assignment: CDR1 SGHNT and CDR2 YYREEE (reference sequence). The CDR3, as DNA: TGTGCCAGCAGCTTGGCCGGACTTCCAGTTTCCTACAATGAGCAGTTCTTC. Protein: CASSLAGLPVSYNEQFF.

The J gene is TRBJ2-1, the V gene TRBV29-1; 9 nucleotides align to TRBD2. With V trimmed by 6 bases and J by 0 bases, 21 bases remained unmatched. There are 20 residues in the CDR3. The germline CDR1 and CDR2 sequences are SQVTM and ANQGSEA. For the CDR3, the DNA is TGCAGCGTCTCCTGGCGGAAGGCTAGCGGGAACGCCCGCTCCTACAATGAGCAGTTCTTC. Its translation: CSVSWRKASGNARSYNEQFF.

V is TRBV21-1 and J is TRBJ2-7; the table gives TRBD2 as D, unverified against the DNA. TRBV21-1 is deemed a pseudogene. The CDR3 loop spans 15 amino acids. The CDR3 sequence is CASSPAGLPSYEQYF. The CDR3, as DNA: TGTGCCAGCAGCCCGGCGGGTCTTCCCTCCTACGAGCAGTACTTC.

This clone was recorded a few times. The chain employs TRBV4-2 and TRBJ1-5, with a possible D match to TRBD1 (5 bases). This CDR3 is 14 amino acids long. The germline V gene encodes CDR1 LGHNA and CDR2 YNFKEQ. V lost 3 bases and J lost 2, with 8 bases in between. CDR3 bases: TGTGCCAGCAGCCAGGGGGTGGGCAATCAGCCCCAGCATTTT. Translating it yields CASSQGVGNQPQHF.

The rearrangement links TRBV7-2 to TRBJ2-7, with 8 bases that match TRBD1. The trim removed 5 bases at V and 2 bases at J, leaving 8 bases unmatched. The CDR3 is made up of 15 amino acids. Germline CDR1 SGHTA, CDR2 FQGNSA. The CDR3 loop reads CASSQRDRQTYEQYF. The CDR3 DNA reads TGTGCCAGCAGCCAACGGGACAGGCAAACCTACGAGCAGTACTTC.

The gene calls are TRBV19 and TRBJ2-7; tentatively, D is TRBD2 (5 bases). V lost 9 bases to trimming and J lost 1 base, with 10 bases between them. The CDR3 covers 12 residues. Per the germline V gene, CDR1 is LNHDA and CDR2 is SQIVND (reference sequence). CDR3 nucleotides: TGTGCCAGCTTACTAGTATCCTACGAGCAGTACTTC. It is translated as CASLLVSYEQYF.

A few counts support this clone. Here the CDR3 DNA reads TGTGCCAGCAGTCCCGACAGGGAAACCGGGGAGCTGTTTTTT. Its translation: CASSPDRETGELFF. The chain recombines TRBV28 with TRBJ2-2; 7 positions agree with TRBD1. The CDR3 loop spans 14 amino acids. Germline CDR1 and CDR2: MDHEN and SYDVKM. Trimming removed 5 bases from V and 5 bases from J; junction bases left unmatched: 5.

This clone showed up just a few times. CDR3 coding DNA: TGCGCCAGCAGTGAGGGACAGTATAGCAATCAGCCCCAGCATTTT. Translated, it gives CASSEGQYSNQPQHF. The rearrangement uses TRBV10-2 and TRBJ1-5; tentative D call: TRBD1 (6 bases). This CDR3 spans 15 amino acids. V shed 2 bases and J shed 0 bases, with 8 bases lying between them. The germline V gene encodes CDR1 WSHSY and CDR2 SAAADI.

This clone was seen a few times. V and J are TRBV19 and TRBJ2-7; the D gene is possibly TRBD1 (5 bases). CDR1 is LNHDA and CDR2 is SQIVND in the germline V gene (reference sequence). This CDR3 is 14 amino acids long. Trimming removed 3 bases from V and 3 bases from J, with 12 bases in between. Here the CDR3 DNA reads TGTGCCAGTAGTATGCGTGACAGCTACTACGAGCAGTACTTC. This codes for CASSMRDSYYEQYF.

This clone has just a few counts. V gene TRBV7-2 combines with J gene TRBJ2-7; D remains unclear. CDR1 SGHTA and CDR2 FQGNSA come from the germline V gene. The V end lost 5 bases, the J end lost 6 bases, and 17 bases lay between the germline ends. This CDR3 has 14 amino acids. CDR3 nucleotides: TGTGCCAGCAGCCCGGGCCCCGATGGGCTCGAGCAGTACTTC. Translated, it gives CASSPGPDGLEQYF. Full variable domain (missing parts from reference TRBV7-2 and TRBJ2-7): GAGVSQSPSNKVTEKGKDVELRCDPISGHTALYWYRQSLGQGLEFLIYFQGNSAPDKSGLPSDRFSAERTGGSVSTLTIQRTQQEDSAVYLCASSPGPDGLEQYFGPGTRLTVT.

The chain is built from TRBV2 and TRBJ1-2, with TRBD1 as a possible D gene (6 bases). Germline CDR1 and CDR2: SNHLY and FYNNEI. This CDR3 is built from 15 residues. The V end was cut by 3 bases, the J end by 1 base, with 12 bases between. The CDR3 loop is CASSEQGSINYGYTF. CDR3 nucleotides: TGTGCCAGCAGTGAGCAGGGGTCAATTAACTATGGCTACACCTTC.

V usage is TRBV7-3 and J usage is TRBJ2-2, with D unclear. CDR3 size: 13 residues. CDR1 and CDR2 from the germline V gene are SGHTA and FQGTGA. The V and J ends lost 5 bases and 0 bases respectively, with 4 bases between them. The DNA of the CDR3 is TGTGCCAGCAGCCCAGCGAACACCGGGGAGCTGTTTTTT. Its protein is CASSPANTGELFF.